This TCR beta chain emerged from a study of tumor-infiltrating lymphocytes in primary liver carcinoma. About the study: Cases comprised patients with primary liver carcinoma who received surgical resection.

This clonotype is labeled medium-sized. TCR beta cDNA was made from 500 ng total RNA with a constant-region primer. Libraries of TCR beta came from three nested multiplex PCR rounds with slightly modified ARM-PCR. PCR rounds one and two used TRBV1-TRBV30 forward primers with a C-beta reverse primer for approximately 11 cycles each. One entry per CDR3 protein results from TCRdb running MiXCR on the multiplex PCR reads. The sample carries fewer than 350,000 distinct CDR3 sequences, 65% recorded once. They got blood RNA out of unsorted whole blood and also pulled out germline DNA. Germline CDR1 is SGHAT and CDR2 is FQNNGV. The CDR3 covers 11 residues. Trimming pared 0 bases from V and 11 bases from J, leaving 7 bases between.

Sequenced input: peripheral blood. This sequence was found in a man aged 40-50 years with primary liver carcinoma and hepatitis B virus infection. The rearrangement joins TRBV11-2 to TRBJ2-5; the D is unclear. For the CDR3, the DNA is TGTGCCAGCAGCTTAGATAATGTGCAGTACTTC. It translates to CASSLDNVQYF.